A selection of T cell receptor beta chains follows, all from one sample in a study of shared clonotypes between healthy human individuals. Clones were read by immunoSEQ multiplex PCR, and TCRdb kept only the in-frame ones, dropping some. The repertoire holds 550,000 to 850,000 clones, with 72% as singletons. The sequenced sample was memory CD4+ T cells sorted from blood. All receptors derive from a woman aged 25 to 39 in good health. The CDR3 runs from the conserved cysteine through the conserved F or W. Each record gives: J gene, D gene, clone size, V gene, CDR3 DNA, CDR3 protein. D genes are given only for firm matches. The size of a clone is reported for some rows only, either as once, few or many, or as a class for expanded clones.

>TRBJ2-1|TRBD2|-|TRBV28
TGTGCCAGCAGTCCTTGGGGGGGTCCAACTAGCGGACCCTACAATGAGCAGTTCTTC
CASSPWGGPTSGPYNEQFF
>TRBJ1-1|TRBD1|-|TRBV6-1
TGTGCCAGCAGTCGGGACAGGGGCTTGAACACTGAAGCTTTCTTT
CASSRDRGLNTEAFF
>TRBJ2-3|TRBD2|-|TRBV5-1
TGCGCCAGCAGCTTGACTAGCGGGACAGATACGCAGTATTTT
CASSLTSGTDTQYF
>TRBJ2-1|TRBD2|few|TRBV5-1
TGCGCCAGCAGTCAAACTAGCGGAGCCTACAATGAGCAGTTCTTC
CASSQTSGAYNEQFF
>TRBJ2-7|-|-|TRBV5-4
TGTGCCAGCAGCCAAGTAGGGGCAGCCTACGAGCAGTACTTC
CASSQVGAAYEQYF
>TRBJ2-1|TRBD2|few|TRBV5-1
TGCGCCAGCAGCGGTTCTAGCGGGAGTTACAATGAGCAGTTCTTC
CASSGSSGSYNEQFF
>TRBJ2-7|TRBD2|-|TRBV5-1
TGCGCCAGCAGCTTGAACGATCGGACTAGCGGGAGCGGGTACGAGCAGTACTTC
CASSLNDRTSGSGYEQYF
>TRBJ2-2|-|-|TRBV5-1
TGCGCCAGCAGCTTGGGAGGAGCGAACACCGGGGAGCTGTTTTTT
CASSLGGANTGELFF
>TRBJ1-1|-|-|TRBV5-8
TGTGCCAGCAGCTTTCGGGCCTTAAACACTGAAGCTTTCTTT
CASSFRALNTEAFF
>TRBJ2-7|TRBD1|-|TRBV19
TGTGCCAGTAGTTTCAAGGGACAGAGCAGGGAGCAGTACTTC
CASSFKGQSREQYF
>TRBJ1-2|-|-|TRBV19
TGTGCCAGTAGTCGGGACCAAGGGGCTAACTATGGCTACACCTTC
CASSRDQGANYGYTF
>TRBJ1-1|-|-|TRBV18
TGTGCCAGCTCATGGCAGGGATCGAACACTGAAGCTTTCTTT
CASSWQGSNTEAFF
>TRBJ2-7|TRBD1|-|TRBV10-2
TGCGCCAGCGGGACAGCGTACGAGCAGTACTTC
CASGTAYEQYF
>TRBJ2-7|TRBD1|-|TRBV28
TGTGCCAGCAGTTTATCCGACAGGGGGAGGTATGAGCAGTACTTC
CASSLSDRGRYEQYF
>TRBJ2-2|-|-|TRBV5-1
TGCGCCAGCTCCGGGACTCAGACCGGGGAGCTGTTTTTT
CASSGTQTGELFF
>TRBJ2-1|-|-|TRBV5-1
TGCGCCAGCAGCTTGGTCGGACCAACCCACAATGAGCAGTTCTTC
CASSLVGPTHNEQFF
>TRBJ2-7|TRBD1|few|TRBV25-1
TGTGCCAGCAGTGGTAGTCCGGGACAGGGCTCCTACGAGCAGTACTTC
CASSGSPGQGSYEQYF
>TRBJ1-2|TRBD1|few|TRBV19
TGTGCCAGTACCACGGGACAGGGACGAAATGGCTACACCTTC
CASTTGQGRNGYTF
>TRBJ2-3|-|many|TRBV2
TGTGCCAGCACCCCTCCCCGAGGACGGGCCACAGATACGCAGTATTTT
CASTPPRGRATDTQYF
>TRBJ2-2|TRBD2|many|TRBV9
TGTGCCAGCAGCGTAGACATTATGCGGGAGGGCCTGCGCGGGGAGCTGTTTTTT
CASSVDIMREGLRGELFF
>TRBJ1-1|-|-|TRBV28
TGTGCCAGCAGCCTACCACGCAACGGTGAAGCTTTCTTT
CASSLPRNGEAFF
>TRBJ2-7|-|-|TRBV28
TGTGCCAGCAGTCAAAGCTCCTACGAGCAGTACTTC
CASSQSSYEQYF
>TRBJ1-5|-|-|TRBV18
TGTGCCAGCTCACCAGGGGGGGCGTATAGCAATCAGCCCCAGCATTTT
CASSPGGAYSNQPQHF